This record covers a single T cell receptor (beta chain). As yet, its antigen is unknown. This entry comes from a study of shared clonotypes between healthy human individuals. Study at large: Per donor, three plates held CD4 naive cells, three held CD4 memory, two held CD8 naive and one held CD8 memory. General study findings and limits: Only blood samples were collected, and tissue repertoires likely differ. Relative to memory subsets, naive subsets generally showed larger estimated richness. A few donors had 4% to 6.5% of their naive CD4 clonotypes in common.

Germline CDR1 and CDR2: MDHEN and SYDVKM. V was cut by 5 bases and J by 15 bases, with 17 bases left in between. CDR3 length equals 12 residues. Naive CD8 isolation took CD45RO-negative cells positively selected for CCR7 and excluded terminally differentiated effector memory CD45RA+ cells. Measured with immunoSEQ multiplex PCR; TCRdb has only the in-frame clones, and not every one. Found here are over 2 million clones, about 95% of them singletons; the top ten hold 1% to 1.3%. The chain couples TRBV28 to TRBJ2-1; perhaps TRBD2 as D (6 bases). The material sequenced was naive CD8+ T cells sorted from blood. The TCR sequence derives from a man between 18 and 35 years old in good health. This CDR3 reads CASSPRRVRGFF. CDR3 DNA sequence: TGTGCCAGCAGTCCCCGGAGGGTCCGGGGGTTCTTC.